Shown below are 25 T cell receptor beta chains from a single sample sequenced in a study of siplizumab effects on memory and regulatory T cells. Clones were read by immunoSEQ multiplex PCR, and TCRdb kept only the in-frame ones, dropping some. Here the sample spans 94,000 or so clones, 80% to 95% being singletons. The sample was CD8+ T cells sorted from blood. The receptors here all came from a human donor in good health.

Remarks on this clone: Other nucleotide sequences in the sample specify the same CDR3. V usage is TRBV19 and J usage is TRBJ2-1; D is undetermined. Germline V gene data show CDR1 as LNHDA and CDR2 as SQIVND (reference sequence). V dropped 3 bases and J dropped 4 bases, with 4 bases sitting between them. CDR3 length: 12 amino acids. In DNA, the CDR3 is TGTGCCAGTAGTATTGGATACAATGAGCAGTTCTTC. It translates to CASSIGYNEQFF.

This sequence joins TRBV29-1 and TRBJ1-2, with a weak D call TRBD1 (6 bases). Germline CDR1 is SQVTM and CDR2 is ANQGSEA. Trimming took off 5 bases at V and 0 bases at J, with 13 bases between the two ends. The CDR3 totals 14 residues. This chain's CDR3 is CSVMDRRANYGYTF. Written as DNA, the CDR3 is TGCAGCGTTATGGACAGACGAGCTAACTATGGCTACACCTTC. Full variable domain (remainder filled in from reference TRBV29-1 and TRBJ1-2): SAVISQKPSRDICQRGTSLTIQCQVDSQVTMMFWYRQQPGQSLTLIATANQGSEATYESGFVIDKFPISRPNLTFSTLTVSNMSPEDSSIYLCSVMDRRANYGYTFGSGTRLTVV.

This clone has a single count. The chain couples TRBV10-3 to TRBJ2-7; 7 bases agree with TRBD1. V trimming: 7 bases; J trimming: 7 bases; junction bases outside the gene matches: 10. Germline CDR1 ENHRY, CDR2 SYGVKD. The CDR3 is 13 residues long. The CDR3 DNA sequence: TGTGCCATCAAAGGGGAACAGGGGCTGGAGCAGTACTTC. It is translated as CAIKGEQGLEQYF.

The CDR3 sequence: CASSVSGGAVDTQYF. CDR3 coding DNA: TGTGCCAGCAGTGTAAGCGGGGGGGCAGTAGATACGCAGTATTTT. This chain joins TRBV2 and TRBJ2-3, with 10 bases fitting TRBD2. The CDR3 runs 15 residues. J was trimmed by 5 bases and V by 4 bases; bases with no gene match: 6. Per germline, CDR1 SNHLY and CDR2 FYNNEI. The full variable domain, in which reference TRBV2 and TRBJ2-3 provide the parts outside the CDR3, is EPEVTQTPSHQVTQMGQEVILRCVPISNHLYFYWYRQILGQKVEFLVSFYNNEISEKSEIFDDQFSVERPDGSNFTLKIRSTKLEDSAMYFCASSVSGGAVDTQYFGPGTRLTVL.

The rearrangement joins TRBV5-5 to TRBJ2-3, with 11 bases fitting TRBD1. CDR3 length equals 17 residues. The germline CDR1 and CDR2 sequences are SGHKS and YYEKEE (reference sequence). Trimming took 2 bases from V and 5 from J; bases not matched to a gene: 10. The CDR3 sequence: CASSFGWMGQGEDTQYF. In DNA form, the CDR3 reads TGTGCCAGCAGCTTTGGGTGGATGGGACAGGGGGAAGATACGCAGTATTTT.

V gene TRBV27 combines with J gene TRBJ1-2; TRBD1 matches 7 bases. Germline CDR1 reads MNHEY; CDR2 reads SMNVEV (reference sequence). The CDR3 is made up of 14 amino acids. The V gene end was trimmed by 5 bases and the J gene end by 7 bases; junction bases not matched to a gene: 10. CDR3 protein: CASSQGTAITGYTF. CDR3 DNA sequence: TGTGCCAGCAGTCAAGGGACAGCCATTACTGGCTACACCTTC.

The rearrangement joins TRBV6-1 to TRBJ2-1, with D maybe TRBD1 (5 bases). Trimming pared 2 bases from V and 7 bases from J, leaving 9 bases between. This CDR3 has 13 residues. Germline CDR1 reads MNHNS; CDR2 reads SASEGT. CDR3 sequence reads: CASSEFRENEQFF. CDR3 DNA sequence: TGTGCCAGCAGTGAATTCAGGGAAAATGAGCAGTTCTTC.

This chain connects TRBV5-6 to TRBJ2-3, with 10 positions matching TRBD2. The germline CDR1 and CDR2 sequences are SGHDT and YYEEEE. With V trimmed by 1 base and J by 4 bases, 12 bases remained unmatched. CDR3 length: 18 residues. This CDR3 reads CASSLSGSGRALPDTQYF. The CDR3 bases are TGTGCCAGCAGCTTGTCAGGGAGCGGGAGGGCCTTGCCAGATACGCAGTATTTT.

CDR3 protein: CASSQEQWSEQFF. The CDR3 DNA follows: TGCGCCAGCAGCCAAGAACAGTGGAGTGAGCAGTTCTTC. V gene TRBV4-1 combines with J gene TRBJ2-1; D uncertain. Germline V gene data show CDR1 as MGHRA and CDR2 as YSYEKL. The CDR3 contains 13 residues. Trimming removed 0 bases from V and 9 bases from J, with 9 bases in between.

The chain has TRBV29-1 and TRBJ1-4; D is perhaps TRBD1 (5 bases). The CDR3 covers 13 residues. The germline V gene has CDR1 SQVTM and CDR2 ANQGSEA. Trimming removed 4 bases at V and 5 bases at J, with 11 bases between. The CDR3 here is CSVAGTGNEKLFF. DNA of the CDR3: TGCAGCGTTGCCGGGACTGGCAATGAAAAACTGTTTTTT.

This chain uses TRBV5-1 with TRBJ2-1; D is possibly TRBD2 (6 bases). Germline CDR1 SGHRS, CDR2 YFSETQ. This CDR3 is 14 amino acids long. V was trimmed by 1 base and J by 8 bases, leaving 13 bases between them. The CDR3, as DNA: TGCGCCAGCAGCTTGTTGACTGGGGAGGATGAGCAGTTCTTC. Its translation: CASSLLTGEDEQFF.

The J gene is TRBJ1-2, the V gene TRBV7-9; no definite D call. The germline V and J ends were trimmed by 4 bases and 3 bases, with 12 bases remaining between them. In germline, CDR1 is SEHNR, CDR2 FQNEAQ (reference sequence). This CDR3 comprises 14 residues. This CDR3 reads CASSSLVLDYGYTF. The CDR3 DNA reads TGTGCCAGCAGCTCGTTGGTTCTGGACTATGGCTACACCTTC.

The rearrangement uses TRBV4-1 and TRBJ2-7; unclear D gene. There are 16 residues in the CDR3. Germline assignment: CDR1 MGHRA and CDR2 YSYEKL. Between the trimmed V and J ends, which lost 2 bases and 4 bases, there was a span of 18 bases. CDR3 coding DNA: TGCGCCAGCAGCCAACTTCCGGGCCCGAATGTGTACGAGCAGTACTTC. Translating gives CASSQLPGPNVYEQYF.

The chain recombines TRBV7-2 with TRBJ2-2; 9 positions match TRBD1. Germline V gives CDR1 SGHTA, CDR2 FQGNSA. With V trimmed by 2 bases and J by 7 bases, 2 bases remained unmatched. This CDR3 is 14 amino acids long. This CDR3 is CASSLRQGVGELFF. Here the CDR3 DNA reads TGTGCCAGCAGCTTAAGACAGGGGGTCGGGGAGCTGTTTTTT.

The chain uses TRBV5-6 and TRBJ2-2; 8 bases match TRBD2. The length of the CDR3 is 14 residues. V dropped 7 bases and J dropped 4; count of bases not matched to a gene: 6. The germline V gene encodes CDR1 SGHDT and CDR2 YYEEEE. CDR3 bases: TGTGCCAGCCGGGGGGGCCGGGGCACCGGGGAGCTGTTTTTT. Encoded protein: CASRGGRGTGELFF.

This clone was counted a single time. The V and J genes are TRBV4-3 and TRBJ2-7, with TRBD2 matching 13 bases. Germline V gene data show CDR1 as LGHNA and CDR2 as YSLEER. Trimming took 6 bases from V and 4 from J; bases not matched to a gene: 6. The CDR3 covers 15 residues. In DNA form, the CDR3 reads TGCGCCAGCAGTCCCGGACTAGCGGGAGCTTACGAGCAGTACTTC. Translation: CASSPGLAGAYEQYF.

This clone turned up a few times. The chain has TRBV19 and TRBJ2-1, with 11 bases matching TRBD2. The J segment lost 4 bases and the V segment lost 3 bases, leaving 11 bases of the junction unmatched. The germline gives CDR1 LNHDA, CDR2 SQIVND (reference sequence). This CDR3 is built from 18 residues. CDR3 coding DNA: TGTGCCAGTAGTATCGACTGGGCTAGCGGGAGGAAATACAATGAGCAGTTCTTC. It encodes CASSIDWASGRKYNEQFF.

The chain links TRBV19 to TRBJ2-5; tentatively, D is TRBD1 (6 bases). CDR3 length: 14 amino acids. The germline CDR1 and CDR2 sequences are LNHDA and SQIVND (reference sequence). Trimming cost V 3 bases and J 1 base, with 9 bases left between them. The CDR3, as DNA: TGTGCCAGTAGTATGAGGGGGAGCCAAGAGACCCAGTACTTC. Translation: CASSMRGSQETQYF. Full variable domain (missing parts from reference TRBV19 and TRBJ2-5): DGGITQSPKYLFRKEGQNVTLSCEQNLNHDAMYWYRQDPGQGLRLIYYSQIVNDFQKGDIAEGYSVSREKKESFPLTVTSAQKNPTAFYLCASSMRGSQETQYFGPGTRLLVL.

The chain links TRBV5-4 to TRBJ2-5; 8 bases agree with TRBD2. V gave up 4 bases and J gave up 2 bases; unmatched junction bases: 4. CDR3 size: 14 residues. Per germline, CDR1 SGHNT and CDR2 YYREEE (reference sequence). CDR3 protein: CASSRVAGQETQYF. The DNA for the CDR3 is TGTGCCAGCAGCAGAGTAGCGGGGCAAGAGACCCAGTACTTC.

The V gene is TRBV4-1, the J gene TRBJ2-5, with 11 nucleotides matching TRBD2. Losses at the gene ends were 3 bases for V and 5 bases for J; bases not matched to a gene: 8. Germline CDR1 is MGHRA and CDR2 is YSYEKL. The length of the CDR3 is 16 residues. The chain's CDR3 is CASSQPTSGARETQYF. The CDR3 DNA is TGCGCCAGCAGCCAGCCGACTAGCGGGGCTAGGGAGACCCAGTACTTC.

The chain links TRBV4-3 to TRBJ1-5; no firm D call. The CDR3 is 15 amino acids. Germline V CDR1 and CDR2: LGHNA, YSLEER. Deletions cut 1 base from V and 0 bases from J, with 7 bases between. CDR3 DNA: TGCGCCAGCAGCCAAGCCAGGAATAGCAATCAGCCCCAGCATTTT. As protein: CASSQARNSNQPQHF.

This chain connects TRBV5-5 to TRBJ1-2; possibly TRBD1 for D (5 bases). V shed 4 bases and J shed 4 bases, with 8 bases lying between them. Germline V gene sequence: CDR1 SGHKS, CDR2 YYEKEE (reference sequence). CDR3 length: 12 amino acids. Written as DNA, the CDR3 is TGTGCCAGCAGCAAAGGGACCTATGGCTACACCTTC. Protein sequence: CASSKGTYGYTF. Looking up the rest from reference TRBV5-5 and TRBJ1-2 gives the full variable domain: DAGVTQSPTHLIKTRGQQVTLRCSPISGHKSVSWYQQVLGQGPQFIFQYYEKEERGRGNFPDRFSARQFPNYSSELNVNALLLGDSALYLCASSKGTYGYTFGSGTRLTVV.

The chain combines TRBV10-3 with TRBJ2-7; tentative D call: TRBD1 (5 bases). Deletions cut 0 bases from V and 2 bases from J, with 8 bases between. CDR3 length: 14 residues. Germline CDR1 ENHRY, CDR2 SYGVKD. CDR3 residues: CAISESPGPYEQYF. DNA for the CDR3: TGTGCCATCAGTGAGTCGCCAGGGCCCTACGAGCAGTACTTC.

This CDR3 is CASTFGDSYNEQFF. CDR3 DNA: TGTGCCAGCACCTTCGGGGACTCATACAATGAGCAGTTCTTC. The chain couples TRBV11-2 to TRBJ2-1, with D perhaps matching TRBD2 (6 bases). The germline V gene has CDR1 SGHAT and CDR2 FQNNGV. V lost 7 bases and J 4 bases, leaving 14 bases between the germline ends. The CDR3 length is 14 residues.

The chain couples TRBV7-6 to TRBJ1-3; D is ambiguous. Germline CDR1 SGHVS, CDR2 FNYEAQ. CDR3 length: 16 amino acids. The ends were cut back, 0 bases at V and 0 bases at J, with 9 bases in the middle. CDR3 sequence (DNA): TGTGCCAGCAGCTTAGCGATGGAAGACTCTGGAAACACCATATATTTT. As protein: CASSLAMEDSGNTIYF.